The following is a TCR beta chain sequence with its context. Method: immunoSEQ multiplex PCR; TCRdb's copy keeps in-frame clones and lacks some. The table includes under 120,000 clones, about nine tenths detected once. The data derive from a study of T cell changes during pregnancy in multiple sclerosis. V lost 6 bases and J lost 0, with 5 bases in between. Germline V gene sequence: CDR1 MNHNS, CDR2 SASEGT. The CDR3 runs to 12 residues. The source is a female donor with multiple sclerosis, enrolled in a pregnancy study. The chain employs TRBV6-1 and TRBJ1-2, with no clear D. Sample: peripheral blood, taken after pregnancy. The CDR3 region has the DNA TGTGCCAGCAGGCGGGCTAACTATGGCTACACCTTC. Its protein product is CASRRANYGYTF.